A single T cell receptor (beta chain) is shown here with its context. TCRdb keeps only in-frame clones here, not all; method: immunoSEQ multiplex PCR. The sample contains about 100,000 clones, around 90% of which appear only once. Trimming removed 3 bases at V and 3 bases at J, with 17 bases between. The CDR3 has 17 residues. Looked up from germline, CDR1 is MNHNS and CDR2 is SASEGT. The record originates from a study of blood T cell repertoires in COVID-19. Whole-study context: The United States, Italy and Spain were the sources of the acute and convalescent COVID-19 samples.

What was sequenced was peripheral blood. The source is a human donor in a cohort sampled during active COVID-19. This sequence joins TRBV6-1 and TRBJ1-4; weak D call: TRBD1 (6 bases). The CDR3 bases are TGTGCCAGCAGTGATTGGAACAGGGTCACGGCTAATGAAAAACTGTTTTTT. Translation gives CASSDWNRVTANEKLFF.